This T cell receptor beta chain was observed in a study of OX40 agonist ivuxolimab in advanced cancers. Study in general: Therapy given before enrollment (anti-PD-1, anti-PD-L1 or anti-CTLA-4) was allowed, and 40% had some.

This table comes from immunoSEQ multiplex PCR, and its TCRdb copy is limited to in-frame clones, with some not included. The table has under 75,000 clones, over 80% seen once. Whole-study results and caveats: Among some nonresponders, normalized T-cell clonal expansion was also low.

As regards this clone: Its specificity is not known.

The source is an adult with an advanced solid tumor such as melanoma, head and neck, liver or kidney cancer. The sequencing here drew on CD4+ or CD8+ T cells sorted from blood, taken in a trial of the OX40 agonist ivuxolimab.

As DNA, the CDR3 is TGTGCCAGCAGTTTCTCAAGCATCTCTGGGGCCAACGTCCTGACTTTC. Its protein is CASSFSSISGANVLTF. V and J are TRBV2 and TRBJ2-6; D remains ambiguous. CDR3 length equals 16 residues. Germline V gene lookup returns CDR1 SNHLY and CDR2 FYNNEI. V lost 5 bases to trimming and J lost 0 bases, with 11 bases between them.